The 29 T cell receptor beta chains presented below share a single source sample, sequenced in a study of blood T cell repertoires in COVID-19. Only in-frame clones appear in the TCRdb table, and some are missing; sequencing was by immunoSEQ multiplex PCR. The table records some 140,000 clones, roughly nine tenths of them present only once. Sample: peripheral blood. The receptors were sampled from a man in his fifties or sixties with acute or convalescent COVID-19.

This chain joins TRBV3-1 (or the pseudogene TRBV3-2) and TRBJ1-1; TRBD1 might be the D (6 bases). The V and J ends lost 5 bases and 8 bases respectively, with 12 bases between them. The CDR3 extends over 12 amino acids. Germline lookup yields CDR1 LGHDT and CDR2 YNNKEL (reference sequence). The CDR3 DNA follows: TGTGCCAGCAGCGGAGGACAGCTAGAAGCTTTCTTT. Translating it yields CASSGGQLEAFF.

The chain uses TRBV7-8 and TRBJ2-2, with 10 bases lining up with TRBD2. V dropped 4 bases and J dropped 0; count of bases not matched to a gene: 8. There are 18 residues in the CDR3. Germline assignment: CDR1 SGHVS and CDR2 FQNEAQ. For the CDR3, the DNA is TGTGCCAGCAGCTCACTAGCGGGGCCAACCTCGAACACCGGGGAGCTGTTTTTT. It specifies CASSSLAGPTSNTGELFF.

This chain links TRBV7-2 with TRBJ2-7, with a tentative D call TRBD2 (6 bases). V lost 1 base, J lost 3 bases, and 13 bases lay in between. Per the germline V gene, CDR1 is SGHTA and CDR2 is FQGNSA. The CDR3 spans 15 residues. The CDR3 sequence is CASSLELALYYEQYF. CDR3 sequence (DNA): TGTGCCAGCAGCTTAGAACTAGCCCTCTACTACGAGCAGTACTTC.

This chain links TRBV23-1 with TRBJ1-5, with TRBD1 matching 8 bases. TRBV23-1 belongs to the ORF category, with a function that is uncertain. V lost 6 bases, J lost 2 bases, and 6 bases stayed unmatched. The length of the CDR3 is 15 residues. The CDR3 here is CASRTDRGGNQPQHF. The CDR3, as DNA: TGCGCCAGCAGGACCGACAGGGGCGGCAATCAGCCCCAGCATTTT.

The V gene is TRBV10-3, the J gene TRBJ1-5; 7 bases line up with TRBD1. The germline V gene has CDR1 ENHRY and CDR2 SYGVKD. V was clipped by 8 bases and J by 3 bases; unmatched bases: 10. There are 15 residues in the CDR3. CDR3 amino acids: CAIGETGLNNQPQHF. CDR3 nucleotide sequence: TGTGCCATCGGGGAGACAGGGCTTAACAATCAGCCCCAGCATTTT.

CDR3 protein: CASSFGGPLLGNTIYF. The CDR3 nucleotides read TGTGCCAGCAGCTTCGGGGGGCCGCTATTGGGAAACACCATATATTTT. The chain combines TRBV5-6 with TRBJ1-3; D might be TRBD1 (6 bases). The ends were cut back, 2 bases at V and 4 bases at J, with 16 bases in the middle. The CDR3 extends over 16 amino acids. Germline V lookup: CDR1 SGHDT, CDR2 YYEEEE. Full variable domain (outside the CDR3, taken from reference TRBV5-6 and TRBJ1-3): DAGVTQSPTHLIKTRGQQVTLRCSPKSGHDTVSWYQQALGQGPQFIFQYYEEEERQRGNFPDRFSGHQFPNYSSELNVNALLLGDSALYLCASSFGGPLLGNTIYFGEGSWLTVV.

CDR3 bases: TGTGCCAGCAGGACAGGGGATACGCAGTATTTT. Amino acids: CASRTGDTQYF. This chain uses TRBV27 with TRBJ2-3; TRBD1 aligns across 7 bases. The J segment lost 6 bases and the V segment lost 6 bases, leaving 0 bases of the junction unmatched. CDR1 is MNHEY and CDR2 is SMNVEV in the germline V gene (reference sequence). The CDR3 consists of 11 residues.

This clone showed up just a few times. The chain recombines TRBV12-1 with TRBJ1-5; TRBD1, the D gene given by the table, was not confirmed from the DNA. TRBV12-1 is reported as a pseudogene. CDR3 length: 14 residues. DNA of the CDR3: TGTGCCAGCAGCCGTTCAGGGGGCTGGCAGCCCCAGCATTTT. Amino acids: CASSRSGGWQPQHF.

This clone was recorded once. The V call is TRBV19, the J call TRBJ2-7, with 7 bases aligning to TRBD1. Germline CDR1 LNHDA, CDR2 SQIVND (reference sequence). This CDR3 is built from 14 residues. V shed 6 bases, J shed 5 bases, and the junction held 10 bases outside the gene matches. The CDR3 is CASRRYRGSDEQYF. DNA of the CDR3: TGTGCCAGTAGGAGATACAGGGGTTCAGACGAGCAGTACTTC.

This clone was counted once. CDR3 amino acids: CASKPSGLANEQYF. CDR3 sequence (DNA): TGTGCCAGCAAACCCTCAGGTCTCGCCAACGAGCAGTACTTC. The chain employs TRBV7-3 and TRBJ2-7, with no clear D. Trimming stripped 7 bases from V and 5 bases from J, with 18 bases between. CDR3 length: 14 residues. Germline loops: CDR1 SGHTA, CDR2 FQGTGA. The whole variable domain, remainder taken from reference TRBV7-3 and TRBJ2-7, is GAGVSQTPSNKVTEKGKYVELRCDPISGHTALYWYRQSLGQGPEFLIYFQGTGAADDSGLPNDRFFAVRPEGSVSTLKIQRTERGDSAVYLCASKPSGLANEQYFGPGTRLTVT.

The J gene is TRBJ2-7, the V gene TRBV5-4, with 10 nucleotides matching TRBD2. CDR3 length equals 15 residues. V was pared by 1 base and J by 6 bases, with 7 bases of the junction left unmatched. From germline, CDR1 is SGHNT and CDR2 YYREEE (reference sequence). The CDR3 loop is CASSLLLAGVIEQYF. Here the CDR3 DNA reads TGTGCCAGCAGCTTGTTGCTAGCGGGAGTAATCGAGCAGTACTTC.

V and J are TRBV19 and TRBJ2-2, with 9 bases matching TRBD1. Germline V gene sequence: CDR1 LNHDA, CDR2 SQIVND (reference sequence). V lost 7 bases, J lost 0 bases, and 3 bases stayed unmatched. The CDR3 is 15 residues long. CDR3 amino acids: CASKGQGPNTGELFF. The CDR3 DNA sequence: TGTGCCAGTAAGGGACAGGGCCCGAACACCGGGGAGCTGTTTTTT.

The rearrangement links TRBV30 to TRBJ2-5; the D gene is possibly TRBD1 (5 bases). Germline V gene sequence: CDR1 GTSNPN, CDR2 SVGIG (reference sequence). This CDR3 has 13 residues. Trimming pared 3 bases from V and 3 bases from J, leaving 11 bases between. DNA for the CDR3: TGTGCCTGGAGCGCTGACAGAGAAGAGACCCAGTACTTC. This encodes CAWSADREETQYF.

This clone was picked up one time. The CDR3 spells CATSRVQGAGNNEQFF. The CDR3 region has the DNA TGTGCCACCAGCAGAGTCCAGGGGGCAGGGAACAATGAGCAGTTCTTC. The chain is built from TRBV15 and TRBJ2-1, with 8 bases matching TRBD1. The CDR3 is 16 amino acids. Germline CDR1 is LNHNV and CDR2 is YYDKDF (reference sequence). V shed 1 base, J shed 5 bases, and the junction held 7 bases outside the gene matches.

This clone was found once. This chain connects TRBV5-1 to TRBJ2-7, with 7 bases identical to TRBD2. With 1 base clipped from V and 4 bases from J, the junction kept 8 bases outside the gene matches. The CDR3 consists of 15 residues. CDR1 is SGHRS and CDR2 is YFSETQ in the germline V gene. The chain's CDR3 is CASSLLAGEQYEQYF. Here the CDR3 DNA reads TGCGCCAGCAGCTTGCTGGCGGGAGAGCAGTACGAGCAGTACTTC. The full variable domain, its missing parts supplied by reference TRBV5-1 and TRBJ2-7, is KAGVTQTPRYLIKTRGQQVTLSCSPISGHRSVSWYQQTPGQGLQFLFEYFSETQRNKGNFPGRFSGRQFSNSRSEMNVSTLELGDSALYLCASSLLAGEQYEQYFGPGTRLTVT.

The chain carries TRBV7-2 and TRBJ2-5; TRBD2 agrees at 11 bases. This CDR3 is built from 18 residues. Germline-derived CDR1 and CDR2 are SGHTA and FQGNSA. The V and J ends lost 5 bases and 5 bases, in that order; junction bases with no gene match: 16. DNA of the CDR3: TGTGCCAGCAGCAAACGTTCCTCTCTAGCGGGAGGATGGGAGACCCAGTACTTC. Its protein is CASSKRSSLAGGWETQYF.

V gene TRBV5-1 combines with J gene TRBJ2-5, with TRBD2 identical over 15 bases. Germline CDR1 reads SGHRS; CDR2 reads YFSETQ. The ends lost 4 bases at V and 1 base at J; junction bases unmatched: 8. This CDR3 spans 18 amino acids. This CDR3 is CASSLPGLAGGSQETQYF. Written as DNA, the CDR3 is TGCGCCAGCAGCCTACCGGGACTAGCGGGAGGTAGCCAAGAGACCCAGTACTTC.

This chain joins TRBV9 and TRBJ2-1; D gene ambiguous. V lost 0 bases, J lost 9 bases, and 13 bases lay in between. The CDR3 is made up of 14 amino acids. Per the germline V gene, CDR1 is SGDLS and CDR2 is YYNGEE. The CDR3 region has the DNA TGTGCCAGCAGCGTAGATCCAGCAAGCGTTGAGCAGTTCTTC. This gives the protein CASSVDPASVEQFF. Based on the CDR3 plus reference TRBV9 and TRBJ2-1, the full variable domain is DSGVTQTPKHLITATGQRVTLRCSPRSGDLSVYWYQQSLDQGLQFLIQYYNGEERAKGNILERFSAQQFPDLHSELNLSSLELGDSALYFCASSVDPASVEQFFGPGTRLTVL.

This clone was recorded only once. The genes are TRBV27 and TRBJ1-5; no definite D call. Looked up from germline, CDR1 is MNHEY and CDR2 is SMNVEV (reference sequence). The CDR3 extends over 16 amino acids. V was clipped by 6 bases and J by 4 bases, with 19 bases between them. CDR3 coding DNA: TGTGCCAGCAGGACCAGCTTCCGGGGATTTAATCAGCCCCAGCATTTT. Amino acid sequence: CASRTSFRGFNQPQHF.

The V call is TRBV7-9, the J call TRBJ2-2; D remains ambiguous. V lost 0 bases and J 0 bases, leaving 11 bases between the germline ends. CDR1 and CDR2 (germline): SEHNR, FQNEAQ (reference sequence). The length of the CDR3 is 17 residues. DNA of the CDR3: TGTGCCAGCAGCTTAGCTAGCAGCCTAACGAACACCGGGGAGCTGTTTTTT. It translates to CASSLASSLTNTGELFF. The full variable domain, its missing parts supplied by reference TRBV7-9 and TRBJ2-2, is DTGVSQNPRHKITKRGQNVTFRCDPISEHNRLYWYRQTLGQGPEFLTYFQNEAQLEKSRLLSDRFSAERPKGSFSTLEIQRTEQGDSAMYLCASSLASSLTNTGELFFGEGSRLTVL.

The chain couples TRBV4-3 to TRBJ2-3; TRBD2 agrees at 11 bases. The CDR3 spans 17 residues. V lost 1 base to trimming and J lost 1 base; unmatched junction nucleotides: 4. Germline CDR1 reads LGHNA; CDR2 reads YSLEER. CDR3 nucleotides: TGCGCCAGCAGCCAAGGCCTGACTAGCGGGGGCACAGATACGCAGTATTTT. It encodes CASSQGLTSGGTDTQYF.

This clone was observed a single time. This chain connects TRBV18 to TRBJ1-1; a possible D gene is TRBD1 (5 bases). Germline-derived CDR1 and CDR2 are KGHSH and LQKENI. The V gene lost 6 bases and the J gene lost 1 base, with 18 bases spanning the gap. The CDR3 loop spans 16 amino acids. CDR3 nucleotide sequence: TGTGCCAGCTCCTCCTCGCCAGGGAGGGGGAACACTGAAGCTTTCTTT. Its translation: CASSSSPGRGNTEAFF.

This clone was observed a single time. The chain is built from TRBV19 and TRBJ2-1; 12 nucleotides line up with TRBD2. The germline gives CDR1 LNHDA, CDR2 SQIVND (reference sequence). The trim removed 2 bases at V and 4 bases at J, leaving 9 bases unmatched. The CDR3 is 18 residues long. CDR3 sequence: CASSISLAGGPGYNEQFF. CDR3 coding DNA: TGTGCCAGTAGTATATCTCTAGCGGGGGGGCCGGGATACAATGAGCAGTTCTTC.

The V gene is TRBV7-6, the J gene TRBJ1-6; D might be TRBD1 (5 bases). V lost 5 bases and J 7 bases, leaving 12 bases between the germline ends. The CDR3 runs 14 residues. The V gene's germline CDR1 is SGHVS and CDR2 FNYEAQ. The CDR3 DNA is TGTGCCAGCAGCCAAGAGACAGAGAATTCACCCCTCCACTTT. Residues: CASSQETENSPLHF.

The J gene is TRBJ2-1, the V gene TRBV7-2; 7 nucleotides align to TRBD1. The germline gives CDR1 SGHTA, CDR2 FQGNSA. The CDR3 covers 17 residues. J gave up 7 bases and V 5 bases, and 17 bases lay outside the gene matches. The CDR3 DNA follows: TGTGCCAGCAGCATTTCACCGGGACAGAATACAAGAAATGAGCAGTTCTTC. Translated, it gives CASSISPGQNTRNEQFF. Looking up the rest from reference TRBV7-2 and TRBJ2-1 gives the full variable domain: GAGVSQSPSNKVTEKGKDVELRCDPISGHTALYWYRQSLGQGLEFLIYFQGNSAPDKSGLPSDRFSAERTGGSVSTLTIQRTQQEDSAVYLCASSISPGQNTRNEQFFGPGTRLTVL.

The chain employs TRBV28 and TRBJ1-4; D is possibly TRBD1 (6 bases). This CDR3 has 15 residues. The germline V gene encodes CDR1 MDHEN and CDR2 SYDVKM. Deletions cut 7 bases from V and 6 bases from J, with 18 bases between. The CDR3 sequence: CASNSPRGAYEKLFF. Here the CDR3 DNA reads TGTGCCAGCAACTCCCCTCGGGGGGCCTATGAAAAACTGTTTTTT.

This clone was recorded a few times. This sequence joins TRBV28 and TRBJ2-7, with D tentatively TRBD1 (5 bases). Trimming took off 6 bases at V and 3 bases at J, with 18 bases between the two ends. Per germline, CDR1 MDHEN and CDR2 SYDVKM. The CDR3 has 15 amino acids. CDR3 nucleotide sequence: TGTGCCAGCAGGTCCGCAGGTAATCAGGGCTACGAGCAGTACGTC. Translated: CASRSAGNQGYEQYV.

V is TRBV3-1 (or the pseudogene TRBV3-2) and J is TRBJ2-1, with 10 bases aligning to TRBD2. V was clipped by 1 base and J by 5 bases; unmatched bases: 2. Looked up from germline, CDR1 is LGHDT and CDR2 is YNNKEL (reference sequence). The CDR3 consists of 15 residues. DNA of the CDR3: TGTGCCAGCAGCCAAGGGACTAGCGGAAACAATGAGCAGTTCTTC. As protein: CASSQGTSGNNEQFF.

The V and J genes are TRBV15 and TRBJ2-5; 11 nucleotides line up with TRBD2. Trimming took 2 bases from V and 4 from J; bases not matched to a gene: 6. CDR1 LNHNV and CDR2 YYDKDF come from the germline V gene (reference sequence). The CDR3 spans 16 residues. The CDR3 sequence: CATSRLAGGPRETQYF. CDR3 sequence (DNA): TGTGCCACCAGCAGATTAGCGGGAGGGCCGCGAGAGACCCAGTACTTC. Full variable domain (missing parts from reference TRBV15 and TRBJ2-5): DAMVIQNPRYQVTQFGKPVTLSCSQTLNHNVMYWYQQKSSQAPKLLFHYYDKDFNNEADTPDNFQSRRPNTSFCFLDIRSPGLGDTAMYLCATSRLAGGPRETQYFGPGTRLLVL.